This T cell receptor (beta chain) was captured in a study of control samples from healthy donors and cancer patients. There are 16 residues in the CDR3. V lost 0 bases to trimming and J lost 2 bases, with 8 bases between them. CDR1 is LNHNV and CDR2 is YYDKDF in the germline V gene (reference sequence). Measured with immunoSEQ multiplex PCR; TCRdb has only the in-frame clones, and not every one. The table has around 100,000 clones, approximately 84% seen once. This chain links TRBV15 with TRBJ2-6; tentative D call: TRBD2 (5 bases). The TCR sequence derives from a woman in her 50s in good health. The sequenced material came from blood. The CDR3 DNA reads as TGTGCCACCAGCAGAGATCGGGGTACTGGGGCCAACGTCCTGACTTTC. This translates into CATSRDRGTGANVLTF.